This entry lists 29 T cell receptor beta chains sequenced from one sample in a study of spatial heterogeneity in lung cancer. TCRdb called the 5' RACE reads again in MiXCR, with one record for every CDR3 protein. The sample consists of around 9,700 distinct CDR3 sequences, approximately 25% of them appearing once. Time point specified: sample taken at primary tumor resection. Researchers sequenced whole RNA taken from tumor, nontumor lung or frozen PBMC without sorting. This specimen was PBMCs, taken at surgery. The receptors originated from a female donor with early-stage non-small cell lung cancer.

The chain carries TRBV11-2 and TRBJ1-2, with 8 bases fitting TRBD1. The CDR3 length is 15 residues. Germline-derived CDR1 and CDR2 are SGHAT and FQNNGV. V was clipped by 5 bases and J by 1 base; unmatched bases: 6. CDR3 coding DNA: TGTGCCAGCAGCCAGAACAGGGGGGGTAACTATGGCTACACCTTC. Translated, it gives CASSQNRGGNYGYTF.

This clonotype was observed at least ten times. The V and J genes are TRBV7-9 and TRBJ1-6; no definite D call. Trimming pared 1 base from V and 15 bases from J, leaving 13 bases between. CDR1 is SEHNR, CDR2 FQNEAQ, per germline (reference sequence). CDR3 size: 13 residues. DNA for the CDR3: TGTGCCAGCAGCTTAGACCCCAGTATCGTCCTCCACTTT. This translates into CASSLDPSIVLHF. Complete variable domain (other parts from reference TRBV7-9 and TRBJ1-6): DTGVSQNPRHKITKRGQNVTFRCDPISEHNRLYWYRQTLGQGPEFLTYFQNEAQLEKSRLLSDRFSAERPKGSFSTLEIQRTEQGDSAMYLCASSLDPSIVLHFGNGTRLTVT.

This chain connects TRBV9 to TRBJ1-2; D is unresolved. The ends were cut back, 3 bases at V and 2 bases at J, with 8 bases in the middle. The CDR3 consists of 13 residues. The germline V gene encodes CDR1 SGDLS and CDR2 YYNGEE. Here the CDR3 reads CASSAGKNYGYTF. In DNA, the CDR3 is TGTGCCAGCAGCGCAGGAAAAAACTATGGCTACACCTTC.

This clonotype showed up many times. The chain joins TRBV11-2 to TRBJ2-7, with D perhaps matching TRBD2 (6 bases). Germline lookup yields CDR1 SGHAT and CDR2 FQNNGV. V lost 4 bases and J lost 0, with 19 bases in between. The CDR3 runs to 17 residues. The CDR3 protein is CASSSDALAGPSYEQYF. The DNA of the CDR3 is TGTGCCAGCAGCTCCGATGCCCTCGCGGGACCCTCCTACGAGCAGTACTTC.

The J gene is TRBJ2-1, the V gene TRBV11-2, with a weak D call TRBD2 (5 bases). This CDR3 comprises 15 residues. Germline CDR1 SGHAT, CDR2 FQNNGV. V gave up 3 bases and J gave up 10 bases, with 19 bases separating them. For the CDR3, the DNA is TGTGCCAGCAGCTTGGAGCGGCCCCCCTACATCGAGCAGTTCTTC. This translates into CASSLERPPYIEQFF.

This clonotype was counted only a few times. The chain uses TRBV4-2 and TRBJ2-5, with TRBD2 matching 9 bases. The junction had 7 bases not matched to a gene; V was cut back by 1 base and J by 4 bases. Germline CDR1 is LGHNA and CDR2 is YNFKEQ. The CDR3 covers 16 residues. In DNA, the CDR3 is TGTGCCAGCAGCCAAGGGACTAGCGTTTTTCGAGAGACCCAGTACTTC. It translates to CASSQGTSVFRETQYF.

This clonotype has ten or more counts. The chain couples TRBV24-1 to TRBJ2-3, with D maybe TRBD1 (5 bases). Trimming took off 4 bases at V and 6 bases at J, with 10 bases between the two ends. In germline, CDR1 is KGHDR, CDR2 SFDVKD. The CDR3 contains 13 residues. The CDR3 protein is CATSDSGFDTQYF. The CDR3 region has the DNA TGTGCCACCAGTGACTCAGGGTTTGATACGCAGTATTTT.

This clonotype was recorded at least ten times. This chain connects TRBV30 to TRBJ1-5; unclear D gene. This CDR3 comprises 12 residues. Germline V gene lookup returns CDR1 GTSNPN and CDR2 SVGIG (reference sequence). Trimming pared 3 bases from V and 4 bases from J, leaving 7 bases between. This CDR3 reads CAWRLGNQPQHF. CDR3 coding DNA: TGTGCCTGGAGATTGGGGAATCAGCCCCAGCATTTT.

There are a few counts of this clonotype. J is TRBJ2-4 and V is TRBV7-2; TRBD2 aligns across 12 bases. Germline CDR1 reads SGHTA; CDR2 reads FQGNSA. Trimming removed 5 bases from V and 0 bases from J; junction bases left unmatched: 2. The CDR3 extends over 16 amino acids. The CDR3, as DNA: TGTGCCAGCAGCCCGGGACTAGCGGGAGCCAAAAACATTCAGTACTTC. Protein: CASSPGLAGAKNIQYF.

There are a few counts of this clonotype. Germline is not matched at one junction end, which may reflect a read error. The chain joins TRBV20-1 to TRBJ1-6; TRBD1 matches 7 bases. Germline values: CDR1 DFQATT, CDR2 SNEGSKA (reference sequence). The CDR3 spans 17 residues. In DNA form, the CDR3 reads TGCAGTGCTAACAAAGGCGACAGGGACCCCTATAATTCACCCCTCCATTTT. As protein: CSANKGDRDPYNSPLHF.

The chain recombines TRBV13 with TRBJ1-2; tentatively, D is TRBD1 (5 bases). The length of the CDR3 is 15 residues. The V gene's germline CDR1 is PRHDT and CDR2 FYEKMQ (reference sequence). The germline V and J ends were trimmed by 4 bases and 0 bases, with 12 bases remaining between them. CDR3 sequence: CASSSPDKPNYGYTF. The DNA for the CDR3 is TGTGCCAGCAGCTCCCCGGACAAGCCTAACTATGGCTACACCTTC.

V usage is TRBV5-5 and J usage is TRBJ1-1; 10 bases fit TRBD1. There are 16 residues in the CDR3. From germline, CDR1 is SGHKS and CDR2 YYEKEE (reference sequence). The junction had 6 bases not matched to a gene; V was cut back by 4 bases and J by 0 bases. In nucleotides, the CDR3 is TGTGCCAGCAGCCAAGACAGGGGGCTTATGAACACTGAAGCTTTCTTT. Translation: CASSQDRGLMNTEAFF. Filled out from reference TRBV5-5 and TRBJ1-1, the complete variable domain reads DAGVTQSPTHLIKTRGQQVTLRCSPISGHKSVSWYQQVLGQGPQFIFQYYEKEERGRGNFPDRFSARQFPNYSSELNVNALLLGDSALYLCASSQDRGLMNTEAFFGQGTRLTVV.

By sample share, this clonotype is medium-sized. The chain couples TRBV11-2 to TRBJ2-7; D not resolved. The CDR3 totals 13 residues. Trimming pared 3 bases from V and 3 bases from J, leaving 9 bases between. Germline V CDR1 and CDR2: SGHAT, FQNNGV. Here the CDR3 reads CASSFGSFYEQYF. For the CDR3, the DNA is TGTGCCAGCAGCTTTGGCTCTTTCTACGAGCAGTACTTC. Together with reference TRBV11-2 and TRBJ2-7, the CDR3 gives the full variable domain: EAGVAQSPRYKIIEKRQSVAFWCNPISGHATLYWYQQILGQGPKLLIQFQNNGVVDDSQLPKDRFSAERLKGVDSTLKIQPAKLEDSAVYLCASSFGSFYEQYFGPGTRLTVT.

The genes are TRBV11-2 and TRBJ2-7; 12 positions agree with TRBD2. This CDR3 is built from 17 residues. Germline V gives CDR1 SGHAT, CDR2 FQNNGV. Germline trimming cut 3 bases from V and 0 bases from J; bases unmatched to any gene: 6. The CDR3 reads CASSLTRTSGNSYEQYF. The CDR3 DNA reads TGTGCCAGCAGCTTGACCCGGACTAGCGGGAACTCCTACGAGCAGTACTTC. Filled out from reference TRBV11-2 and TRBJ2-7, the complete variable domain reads EAGVAQSPRYKIIEKRQSVAFWCNPISGHATLYWYQQILGQGPKLLIQFQNNGVVDDSQLPKDRFSAERLKGVDSTLKIQPAKLEDSAVYLCASSLTRTSGNSYEQYFGPGTRLTVT.

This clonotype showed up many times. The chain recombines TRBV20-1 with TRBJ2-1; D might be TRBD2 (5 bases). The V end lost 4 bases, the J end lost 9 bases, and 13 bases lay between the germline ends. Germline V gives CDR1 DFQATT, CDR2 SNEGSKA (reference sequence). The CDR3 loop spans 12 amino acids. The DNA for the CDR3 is TGCAGTGCTACCGGGATGGGTGCTGAGCAGTTCTTC. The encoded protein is CSATGMGAEQFF.

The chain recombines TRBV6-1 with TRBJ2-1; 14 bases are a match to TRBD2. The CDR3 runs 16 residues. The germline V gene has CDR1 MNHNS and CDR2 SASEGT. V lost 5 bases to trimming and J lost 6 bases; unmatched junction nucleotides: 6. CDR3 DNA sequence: TGTGCCAGCAGTAAACCGGGACTAGCGGGAGTCAATGAGCAGTTCTTC. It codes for CASSKPGLAGVNEQFF.

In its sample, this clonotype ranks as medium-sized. The CDR3 DNA reads as TGTGCCACCAGCACAACTAGTCCCGGGGAGCTGTTTTTT. Protein sequence: CATSTTSPGELFF. The chain is built from TRBV24-1 and TRBJ2-2, with D possibly TRBD2 on 5 matching bases. V was clipped by 7 bases and J by 6 bases, with 11 bases between them. Germline assignment: CDR1 KGHDR and CDR2 SFDVKD. The CDR3 consists of 13 residues.

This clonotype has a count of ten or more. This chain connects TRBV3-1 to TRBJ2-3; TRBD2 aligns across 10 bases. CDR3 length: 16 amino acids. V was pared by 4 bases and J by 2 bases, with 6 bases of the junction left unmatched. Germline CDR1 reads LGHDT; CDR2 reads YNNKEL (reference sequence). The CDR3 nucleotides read TGTGCCAGCAGCCTCGGACTAGCGGACCTCACAGATACGCAGTATTTT. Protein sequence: CASSLGLADLTDTQYF.

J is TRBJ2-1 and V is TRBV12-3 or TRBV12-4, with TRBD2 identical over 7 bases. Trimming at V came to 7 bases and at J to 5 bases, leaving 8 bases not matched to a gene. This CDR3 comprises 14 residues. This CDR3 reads CASTTGGTNNEQFF. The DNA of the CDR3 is TGTGCCAGCACCACCGGGGGGACGAACAATGAGCAGTTCTTC.

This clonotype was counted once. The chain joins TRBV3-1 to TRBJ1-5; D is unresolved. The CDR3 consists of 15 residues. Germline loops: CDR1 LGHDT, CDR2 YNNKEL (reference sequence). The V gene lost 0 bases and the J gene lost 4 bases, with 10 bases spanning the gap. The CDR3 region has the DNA TGTGCCAGCAGCCAAGATGTTTATGGGAATCAGCCCCAGCATTTT. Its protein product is CASSQDVYGNQPQHF. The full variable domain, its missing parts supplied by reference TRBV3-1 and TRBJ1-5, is DTAVSQTPKYLVTQMGNDKSIKCEQNLGHDTMYWYKQDSKKFLKIMFSYNNKELIINETVPNRFSPKSPDKAHLNLHINSLELGDSAVYFCASSQDVYGNQPQHFGDGTRLSIL.

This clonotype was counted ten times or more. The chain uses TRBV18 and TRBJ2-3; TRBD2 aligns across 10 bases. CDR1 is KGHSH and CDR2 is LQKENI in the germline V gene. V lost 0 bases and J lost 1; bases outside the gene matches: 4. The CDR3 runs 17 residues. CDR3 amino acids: CASSPPGTSARTDTQYF. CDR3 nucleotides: TGTGCCAGCTCACCACCGGGGACTAGCGCACGCACAGATACGCAGTATTTT.

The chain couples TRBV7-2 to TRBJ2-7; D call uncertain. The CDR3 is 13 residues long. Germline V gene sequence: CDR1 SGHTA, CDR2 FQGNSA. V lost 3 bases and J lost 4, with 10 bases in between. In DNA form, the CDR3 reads TGTGCCAGCAGCTTCCGCAGCGAGTACGAGCAGTACTTC. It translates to CASSFRSEYEQYF.

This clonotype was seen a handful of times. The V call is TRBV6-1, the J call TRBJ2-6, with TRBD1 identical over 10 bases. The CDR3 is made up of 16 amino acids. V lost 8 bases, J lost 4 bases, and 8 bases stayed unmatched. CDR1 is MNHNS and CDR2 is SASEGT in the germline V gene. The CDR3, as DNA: TGTGCCAGCTCCGGGACAGGGGACTCAGGGGCCAACGTCCTGACTTTC. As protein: CASSGTGDSGANVLTF.

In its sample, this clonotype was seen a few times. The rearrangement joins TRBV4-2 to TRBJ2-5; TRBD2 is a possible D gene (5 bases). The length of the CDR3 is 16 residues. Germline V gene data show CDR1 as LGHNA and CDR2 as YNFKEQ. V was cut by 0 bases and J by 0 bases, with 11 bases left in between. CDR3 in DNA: TGTGCCAGCAGCCAAGATTTCGGAGGCAACCAAGAGACCCAGTACTTC. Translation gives CASSQDFGGNQETQYF.

The CDR3, as DNA: TGTGCCAGCAGCGGAGGGACAGGAAGAACGAACACTGAAGCTTTCTTT. Protein product: CASSGGTGRTNTEAFF. This chain uses TRBV9 with TRBJ1-1; 8 bases line up with TRBD1. Germline V gene lookup returns CDR1 SGDLS and CDR2 YYNGEE. With V trimmed by 3 bases and J by 1 base, 8 bases remained unmatched. This CDR3 spans 16 amino acids.

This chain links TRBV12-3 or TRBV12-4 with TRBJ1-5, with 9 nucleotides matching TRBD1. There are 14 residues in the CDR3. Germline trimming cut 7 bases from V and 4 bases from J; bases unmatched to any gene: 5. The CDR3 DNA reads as TGTGCCAGCATGAGGGACAGGGTAAATCAGCCCCAGCATTTT. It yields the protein CASMRDRVNQPQHF.

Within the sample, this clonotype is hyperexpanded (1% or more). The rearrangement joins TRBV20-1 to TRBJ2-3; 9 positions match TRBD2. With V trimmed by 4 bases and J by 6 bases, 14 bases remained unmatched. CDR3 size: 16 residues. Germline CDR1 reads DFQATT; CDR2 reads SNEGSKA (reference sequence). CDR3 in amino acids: CSATVAAGGPGDTQYF. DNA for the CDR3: TGCAGTGCTACCGTTGCCGCGGGAGGGCCGGGGGATACGCAGTATTTT.

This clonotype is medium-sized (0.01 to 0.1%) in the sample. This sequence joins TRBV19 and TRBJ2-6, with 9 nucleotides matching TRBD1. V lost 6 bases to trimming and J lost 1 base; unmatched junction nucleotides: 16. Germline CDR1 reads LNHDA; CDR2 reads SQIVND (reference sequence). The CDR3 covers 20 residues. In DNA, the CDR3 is TGTGCCAGTAGGCCCATCGGAGAAGGGACAGGGAGTTCTGGGGCCAACGTCCTGACTTTC. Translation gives CASRPIGEGTGSSGANVLTF.

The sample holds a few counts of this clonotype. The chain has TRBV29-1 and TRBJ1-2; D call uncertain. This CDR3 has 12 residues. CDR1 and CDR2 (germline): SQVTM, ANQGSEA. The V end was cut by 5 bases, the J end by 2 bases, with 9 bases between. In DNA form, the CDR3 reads TGCAGCGTTCAGGACGGCAACTATGGCTACACCTTC. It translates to CSVQDGNYGYTF.